This paragraph reports one T cell receptor beta chain. Libraries were prepared by immunoSEQ multiplex PCR; TCRdb keeps only in-frame clonotypes and omits some of them. The sample lists approximately 150,000 clones, around 89% occurring once. This entry is derived from a study of T cell responses to AZD1222 COVID-19 vaccine. The CDR3 totals 15 residues. Germline V gene data show CDR1 as LNHDA and CDR2 as SQIVND (reference sequence). V lost 0 bases and J 5 bases, leaving 11 bases between the germline ends. V usage is TRBV19 and J usage is TRBJ2-1, with D tentatively TRBD1 or TRBD2 (5 bases each). The sequence derives from an adult in good health. Specimen: peripheral blood, collected on day 0 of AZD1222 vaccination. Here the CDR3 reads CASSIDPGRNNEQFF. The CDR3 region has the DNA TGTGCCAGTAGTATAGATCCGGGACGAAACAATGAGCAGTTCTTC.